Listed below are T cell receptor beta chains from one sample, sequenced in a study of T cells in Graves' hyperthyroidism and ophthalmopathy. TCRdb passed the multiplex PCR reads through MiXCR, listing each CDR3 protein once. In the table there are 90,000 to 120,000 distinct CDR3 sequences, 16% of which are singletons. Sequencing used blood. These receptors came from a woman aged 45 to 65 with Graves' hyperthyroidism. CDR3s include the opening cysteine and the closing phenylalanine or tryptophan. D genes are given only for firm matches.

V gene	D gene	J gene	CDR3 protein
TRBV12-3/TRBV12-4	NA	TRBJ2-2	CASSPTVANTGELFF
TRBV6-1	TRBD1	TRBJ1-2	CASSYIRTGGSYGYTF
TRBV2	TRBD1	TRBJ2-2	CASRRSPGTGVGELFF
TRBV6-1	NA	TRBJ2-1	CASSEAVGIYEQFF
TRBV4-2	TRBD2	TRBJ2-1	CASSQELAGPDEQFF
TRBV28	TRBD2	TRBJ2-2	CASRPSGSNGELFF
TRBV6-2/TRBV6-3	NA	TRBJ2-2	CASSYPVQRTGELFF
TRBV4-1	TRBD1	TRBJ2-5	CASNQGDREETQYF
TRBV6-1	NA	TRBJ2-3	CASSEALGGGGFTDTQYF
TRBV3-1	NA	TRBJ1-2	CASSQDQEGYTF
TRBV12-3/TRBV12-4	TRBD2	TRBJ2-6	CASIPGGGSGANVLTF
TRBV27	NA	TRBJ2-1	CASGLFTSNEQFF
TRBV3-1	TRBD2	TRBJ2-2	CASSQETLAGVSGELFF
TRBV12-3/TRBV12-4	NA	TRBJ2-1	CASSSPGYNEQFF
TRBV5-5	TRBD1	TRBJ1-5	CASSGQGSLNNQPQHF
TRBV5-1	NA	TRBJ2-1	CASSLTSNEQFF
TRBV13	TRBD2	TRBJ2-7	CASSLGRTSVGEQYF
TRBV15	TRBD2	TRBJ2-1	CATSRDLAGTYNEQFF
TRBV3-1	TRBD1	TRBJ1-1	CASSQDHGQDLGAFF
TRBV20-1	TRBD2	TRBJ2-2	CSARLAGANTGELFF
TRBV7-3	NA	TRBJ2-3	CASSSVPTDTQYF
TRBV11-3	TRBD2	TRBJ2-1	CASSPGTRDYNEQFF
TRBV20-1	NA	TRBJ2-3	CSASAGGLITDTQYF
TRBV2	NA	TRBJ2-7	CASRGTSSYEQYF